One and the same sample provided the 20 T cell receptor beta chains below, sequenced in a study of blood T cells in healthy people across ages. Using a J-beta primer mix together with a sample-barcoded 5' primer, a second PCR was run for roughly 6 to 12 cycles. TCRdb processed the 5' RACE reads anew with MiXCR; each CDR3 protein has one entry. Here the sample spans some 1,500,000 distinct CDR3 sequences, approximately 42% being singletons. The sequenced material came from blood. The receptors come from a young woman in good health.

This clonotype was counted between two and nine times. The chain couples TRBV24-1 to TRBJ2-1, with D possibly TRBD2 on 6 matching bases. The CDR3 runs 17 residues. Trimming shortened V by 3 bases and J by 2 bases, and 16 bases separated the two germline ends. CDR1 is KGHDR, CDR2 SFDVKD, per germline. In DNA, the CDR3 is TGTGCCACCAGTGATGTTTCTAGCGCCGACACCTACAATGAGCAGTTCTTC. Its protein is CATSDVSSADTYNEQFF.

The CDR3 region is CSARPRGLAYNEQFF. CDR3 nucleotides: TGCAGTGCTAGACCCAGGGGGCTGGCCTACAATGAGCAGTTCTTC. The V and J genes are TRBV20-1 and TRBJ2-1; 8 bases are shared with TRBD1. The germline V gene has CDR1 DFQATT and CDR2 SNEGSKA (reference sequence). The CDR3 is 15 amino acids. Trimming at V came to 2 bases and at J to 2 bases, leaving 5 bases not matched to a gene.

In its sample, this clonotype was seen a few times. V gene TRBV12-3 or TRBV12-4 combines with J gene TRBJ2-3; 11 bases agree with TRBD2. This CDR3 spans 15 amino acids. J was trimmed by 4 bases and V by 4 bases; bases with no gene match: 4. The CDR3 DNA reads as TGTGCCAGCAGTTCAACTAGCGGGGGACCAGATACGCAGTATTTT. Its translation is CASSSTSGGPDTQYF.

The CDR3 DNA reads as TGTGCCAGCAGCCGTTTTAGCCCCTACAATGAGCAGTTCTTC. Its translation: CASSRFSPYNEQFF. The genes are TRBV7-2 and TRBJ2-1; the D is unclear. V lost 5 bases to trimming and J lost 2 bases, with 10 bases between them. The CDR3 contains 14 residues. From germline, CDR1 is SGHTA and CDR2 FQGNSA. The full variable domain, in which reference TRBV7-2 and TRBJ2-1 provide the parts outside the CDR3, is GAGVSQSPSNKVTEKGKDVELRCDPISGHTALYWYRQSLGQGLEFLIYFQGNSAPDKSGLPSDRFSAERTGGSVSTLTIQRTQQEDSAVYLCASSRFSPYNEQFFGPGTRLTVL.

Only a few counts were recorded for this clonotype. The CDR3 nucleotides read TGTGCCAGCAGCGTATACGAGGGGGCATACAATGAGCAGTTCTTC. Translated, it gives CASSVYEGAYNEQFF. The rearrangement links TRBV9 to TRBJ2-1, with TRBD1 matching over 7 bases. Germline loops: CDR1 SGDLS, CDR2 YYNGEE. The CDR3 consists of 15 residues. V gave up 1 base and J gave up 4 bases; unmatched junction bases: 5.

This chain joins TRBV11-2 and TRBJ2-1, with D perhaps TRBD2 (7 bases). The CDR3 covers 17 residues. Germline CDR1 and CDR2: SGHAT and FQNNGV. V was shortened by 4 bases and J by 5 bases, with 21 bases between the two germline ends. This CDR3 is CASSSITGGREDNEQFF. The CDR3 nucleotides are TGTGCCAGCAGCTCGATAACGGGGGGCCGAGAGGACAATGAGCAGTTCTTC.

The CDR3 loop is CASSQDPRDRGPYKQYF. DNA of the CDR3: TGTGCCAGCAGCCAAGATCCCCGGGACAGGGGGCCATACAAGCAGTACTTC. This chain joins TRBV14 and TRBJ2-5; 12 bases line up with TRBD1. Germline values: CDR1 SGHDN, CDR2 FVKESK. The trim removed 0 bases at V and 11 bases at J, leaving 13 bases unmatched. The CDR3 is 17 amino acids.

This clonotype showed up just a few times. The chain has TRBV20-1 and TRBJ2-1, with TRBD2 matching over 11 bases. Unmatched junction bases numbered 17, after V lost 6 bases and J lost 10 bases. Germline loops: CDR1 DFQATT, CDR2 SNEGSKA (reference sequence). The CDR3 has 16 residues. In DNA, the CDR3 is TGCAGTGCCACAAAGCCGGGACTAGCGGCCTTCGGGGAGCAGTTCTTC. It translates to CSATKPGLAAFGEQFF.

This chain links TRBV4-1 with TRBJ2-3, with 7 bases identical to TRBD1. Germline loops: CDR1 MGHRA, CDR2 YSYEKL. The V segment lost 3 bases and the J segment 3 bases; nucleotides outside the gene matches: 6. The CDR3 is 15 residues long. CDR3 DNA: TGCGCCAGCAGCCATGTCTCAGGGGGTACAGATACGCAGTATTTT. It codes for CASSHVSGGTDTQYF.

The chain's CDR3 is CASRAHPGASYNEQYF. The CDR3 DNA follows: TGTGCCAGCAGGGCGCATCCGGGAGCGTCTTACAATGAGCAGTACTTC. The chain employs TRBV9 and TRBJ2-7; possible D gene TRBD2, 6 bases. The V end was cut by 5 bases, the J end by 7 bases, with 25 bases between. The germline V gene encodes CDR1 SGDLS and CDR2 YYNGEE. There are 16 residues in the CDR3.

This clonotype was found many times. This rearrangement joins TRBV29-1 to TRBJ1-2; TRBD1 is a possible D gene (5 bases). Per germline, CDR1 SQVTM and CDR2 ANQGSEA. V gave up 7 bases and J gave up 7 bases, with 13 bases separating them. The CDR3 contains 11 residues. The CDR3 is CSAYSGLGYTF. CDR3 in DNA: TGCAGCGCGTATTCAGGGCTTGGCTACACCTTC.

The chain joins TRBV5-1 to TRBJ2-1, with 14 nucleotides matching TRBD2. Germline lookup yields CDR1 SGHRS and CDR2 YFSETQ. This CDR3 comprises 19 residues. The junction had 9 bases not matched to a gene; V was cut back by 2 bases and J by 2 bases. The DNA for the CDR3 is TGCGCCAGCAGCTTCCCAGGACTAGCGGGAGGAGGGACCTACAATGAGCAGTTCTTC. The encoded protein is CASSFPGLAGGGTYNEQFF.

The J gene is TRBJ2-5, the V gene TRBV24-1; D is unresolved. The V gene lost 0 bases and the J gene lost 4 bases, with 2 bases spanning the gap. Germline values: CDR1 KGHDR, CDR2 SFDVKD. The CDR3 contains 12 residues. Written as DNA, the CDR3 is TGTGCCACCAGTGATTTGTCAGAGACCCAGTACTTC. It yields the protein CATSDLSETQYF.

This clonotype came up a few times. The genes are TRBV6-6 and TRBJ2-2, with 7 bases that match TRBD1. Germline V gene lookup returns CDR1 MNHNY and CDR2 SVGAGI (reference sequence). The CDR3 sequence is 17 residues long. Losses at the gene ends were 4 bases for V and 0 bases for J; bases not matched to a gene: 8. This CDR3 is CASSSNTQGANTGELFF. The DNA for the CDR3 is TGTGCCAGCAGTTCCAACACCCAGGGGGCGAACACCGGGGAGCTGTTTTTT.

In DNA form, the CDR3 reads TGTGCCAGCAGCTTAGTCTCTGGACAGGAGATTGAAGCTTTCTTT. It specifies CASSLVSGQEIEAFF. The genes are TRBV7-8 and TRBJ1-1, with 7 positions matching TRBD1. The CDR3 is made up of 15 amino acids. CDR1 is SGHVS and CDR2 is FQNEAQ in the germline V gene. J lost 7 bases, V lost 1 base, and 9 bases had no gene match.

The chain couples TRBV15 to TRBJ2-7; 11 positions match TRBD2. The DNA matches TRBJ2-5 better at its end, which makes the J call doubtful. Per germline, CDR1 LNHNV and CDR2 YYDKDF (reference sequence). The CDR3 contains 15 residues. CDR3 region: CATSRDTSGSETQYF. CDR3 DNA: TGTGCCACCAGCAGAGATACTAGCGGGAGTGAGACCCAGTACTTC.

This clonotype was recorded a few times. The chain couples TRBV12-3 or TRBV12-4 to TRBJ2-5, with D hard to call. Trimming cost V 2 bases and J 3 bases, with 7 bases left between them. The CDR3 extends over 13 amino acids. As DNA, the CDR3 is TGTGCCAGCAGTTTACTGGAAGAAGAGACCCAGTACTTC. Amino acid sequence: CASSLLEEETQYF.

Only a few counts were recorded for this clonotype. This chain joins TRBV2 and TRBJ2-7; D gene uncertain. Trimming left V 2 bases short and J 1 base short, with 3 bases between. Germline loops: CDR1 SNHLY, CDR2 FYNNEI. The CDR3 spans 12 residues. For the CDR3, the DNA is TGTGCCAGCAGTGAAAGGTCCTACGAGCAGTACTTC. It yields the protein CASSERSYEQYF.

The V and J genes are TRBV20-1 and TRBJ2-1; tentatively, D is TRBD1 or TRBD2 (5 bases each). The CDR3 has 14 residues. Per the germline V gene, CDR1 is DFQATT and CDR2 is SNEGSKA (reference sequence). V was clipped by 5 bases and J by 5 bases, with 16 bases between them. CDR3: CSAPVAGADNEQFF. The CDR3 nucleotides are TGCAGTGCTCCTGTAGCCGGGGCCGACAATGAGCAGTTCTTC.

This clonotype was found a few times. V is TRBV27 and J is TRBJ1-2; no firm D call. This CDR3 comprises 13 residues. The V end was cut by 1 base, the J end by 4 bases, with 7 bases between. The germline V gene encodes CDR1 MNHEY and CDR2 SMNVEV (reference sequence). The chain's CDR3 is CASSLYSGYGYTF. DNA of the CDR3: TGTGCCAGCAGTTTATACAGTGGCTATGGCTACACCTTC.